What follows are 5 T cell receptor beta chains derived from one specimen sequenced in a study of shared clonotypes between healthy human individuals. Assay used: immunoSEQ multiplex PCR; TCRdb lists only in-frame clones, some missing. The sample carries about 2.1 million clones, 90% to 95% recorded once. Naive CD8 populations comprised CD45RO-negative cells positively selected for CCR7, excluding terminally differentiated effector memory CD45RA+ cells. The sequencing input was naive CD8+ T cells from PBMCs. These TCRs come from a man aged 18-30 years in good health. Some clones in this sample may be carry-over from other donors' samples.

The chain joins TRBV6-5 to TRBJ2-7, with D possibly TRBD2 on 6 matching bases. Per the germline V gene, CDR1 is MNHEY and CDR2 is SVGAGI. The CDR3 totals 15 residues. V was shortened by 0 bases and J by 5 bases, with 14 bases between the two germline ends. The CDR3 sequence is CASSYSDYRTDEQYF. The CDR3 nucleotides are TGTGCCAGCAGTTACTCGGACTACCGTACGGACGAGCAGTACTTC.

The V and J genes are TRBV7-3 and TRBJ1-4; D not certain. Germline CDR1 reads SGHTA; CDR2 reads FQGTGA. CDR3 length: 14 amino acids. V dropped 8 bases and J dropped 0 bases, with 10 bases sitting between them. Written as DNA, the CDR3 is TGTGCCAGCCTACCCGATGCAACTAATGAAAAACTGTTTTTT. Its protein product is CASLPDATNEKLFF.

This chain connects TRBV30 to TRBJ1-1, with D possibly TRBD1 on 5 matching bases. Deletions cut 6 bases from V and 1 base from J, with 18 bases between. The CDR3 is 15 amino acids. CDR1 and CDR2 from the germline V gene are GTSNPN and SVGIG (reference sequence). The CDR3 bases are TGTGCCTGCCGACCCCGGGACGGCACGAACACTGAAGCTTTCTTT. This translates into CACRPRDGTNTEAFF.

Worth noting for this clone: Other DNA sequences from this sample encode an identical CDR3 as well. V gene TRBV5-6 combines with J gene TRBJ2-7; no firm D call. Germline CDR1 is SGHDT and CDR2 is YYEEEE. Trimming stripped 2 bases from V and 3 bases from J, with 9 bases between. The CDR3 is made up of 13 amino acids. CDR3 loop: CASSFGRNYEQYF. For the CDR3, the DNA is TGTGCCAGCAGCTTCGGACGGAACTACGAGCAGTACTTC.

This clone appeared once. The CDR3 here is CASDLGSRETQYF. CDR3 nucleotides: TGTGCCAGCGACTTGGGGTCGCGAGAGACCCAGTACTTC. The chain has TRBV2 and TRBJ2-5; no definite D call. Trimming took 8 bases from V and 4 from J, leaving 14 bases between them. The CDR3 spans 13 residues. Germline CDR1 reads SNHLY; CDR2 reads FYNNEI. Based on the CDR3 plus reference TRBV2 and TRBJ2-5, the full variable domain is EPEVTQTPSHQVTQMGQEVILRCVPISNHLYFYWYRQILGQKVEFLVSFYNNEISEKSEIFDDQFSVERPDGSNFTLKIRSTKLEDSAMYFCASDLGSRETQYFGPGTRLLVL.